The clone carrying this T cell receptor (beta chain) came up once. Its antigen is not known. Sequenced by immunoSEQ multiplex PCR; TCRdb stores in-frame clones only, minus some. The data show about 98,000 clones, with roughly nine tenths seen just once and approximately 0.54% held by the top ten. This sample is part of a study of OX40 agonist ivuxolimab in advanced cancers. About the research overall: The dose-escalation cohort was approximately 85% male, with a mean age of 60 years, ranging about 23 to 79.

Study conclusions and caveats: CD8+ T cells were the subset that, on average, had more expanded clones than CD4+.

This receptor was obtained from an adult with an advanced solid tumor such as melanoma, head and neck, liver or kidney cancer. The material sequenced was CD4+ or CD8+ T cells sorted from blood, taken in a trial of the OX40 agonist ivuxolimab.

CDR3: CASSLGQQTNEKLFF. The CDR3 coding sequence is TGTGCCAGCAGTCTTGGACAGCAAACTAATGAAAAACTGTTTTTT. The gene calls are TRBV6-5 and TRBJ1-4, with a possible D match to TRBD1 (6 bases). Trimming left V 5 bases short and J 1 base short, with 11 bases between. The CDR3 is made up of 15 amino acids. Germline V gene data show CDR1 as MNHEY and CDR2 as SVGAGI.